A selection of T cell receptor beta chains follows, all from one sample in a study of cytomegalovirus exposure and HLA in healthy donors. Produced via immunoSEQ multiplex PCR; TCRdb's table is partial and in-frame only. This table holds 150,000 or so clones, 80% found once. The sample taken for sequencing was PBMCs. Receptors were obtained from a man aged 25 to 40 in good health and CMV-seropositive. Each CDR3 is given with its conserved first and last residue. The D gene is left open where the match is weak. The size of a clone is reported for some rows only, either as once, few or many, or as a class for expanded clones.

clone size: .
D gene: .
J gene: TRBJ2-3
V gene: TRBV29-1
CDR3 protein: CSVDPRSTDTQYF
CDR3 DNA: TGCAGCGTTGACCCGAGGAGCACAGATACGCAGTATTTT

clone size: .
D gene: .
J gene: TRBJ2-1
V gene: TRBV7-3
CDR3 protein: CASSMRRAPYNEQFF
CDR3 DNA: TGTGCCAGCAGCATGAGGAGGGCCCCCTACAATGAGCAGTTCTTC

clone size: .
D gene: .
J gene: TRBJ1-2
V gene: TRBV5-8
CDR3 protein: CASSSPGGNYGYTF
CDR3 DNA: TGTGCCAGCAGCTCCCCGGGGGGCAACTATGGCTACACCTTC

clone size: few
D gene: .
J gene: TRBJ1-1
V gene: TRBV6-1
CDR3 protein: CASSDTPGQGDPQAFF
CDR3 DNA: TGTGCCAGCAGTGACACCCCGGGACAAGGGGACCCCCAAGCTTTCTTT

clone size: .
D gene: TRBD1
J gene: TRBJ1-1
V gene: TRBV9
CDR3 protein: CASSLWTGANTEAFF
CDR3 DNA: TGTGCCAGCAGCCTTTGGACAGGGGCGAACACTGAAGCTTTCTTT

clone size: .
D gene: .
J gene: TRBJ2-1
V gene: TRBV2
CDR3 protein: CASSAERDNEQFF
CDR3 DNA: TGTGCCAGCAGTGCTGAGAGAGACAATGAGCAGTTCTTC

clone size: few
D gene: .
J gene: TRBJ2-1
V gene: TRBV2
CDR3 protein: CASSTRLGEYNEQFF
CDR3 DNA: TGTGCCAGCAGCACCCGGCTGGGCGAGTACAATGAGCAGTTCTTC

clone size: .
D gene: .
J gene: TRBJ1-5
V gene: TRBV27
CDR3 protein: CASRRFGNQPQHF
CDR3 DNA: TGTGCCAGCAGGAGGTTTGGGAATCAGCCCCAGCATTTT

clone size: few
D gene: TRBD2
J gene: TRBJ2-1
V gene: TRBV5-1
CDR3 protein: CASSLALAGDEQFF
CDR3 DNA: TGCGCCAGCAGCTTGGCCCTAGCGGGAGATGAGCAGTTCTTC

clone size: .
D gene: TRBD2
J gene: TRBJ2-3
V gene: TRBV5-4
CDR3 protein: CASSLRLAGGADTQYF
CDR3 DNA: TGTGCCAGCAGCTTGCGGCTAGCGGGAGGAGCAGATACGCAGTATTTT

clone size: .
D gene: TRBD1
J gene: TRBJ1-1
V gene: TRBV5-1
CDR3 protein: CASSPGQGRDTEAFF
CDR3 DNA: TGCGCCAGCAGCCCAGGACAGGGGAGGGACACTGAAGCTTTCTTT

clone size: once
D gene: TRBD1
J gene: TRBJ2-1
V gene: TRBV6-6
CDR3 protein: CASRRGLATYNEQFF
CDR3 DNA: TGTGCCAGCAGAAGGGGGCTAGCTACCTACAATGAGCAGTTCTTC

clone size: few
D gene: .
J gene: TRBJ1-1
V gene: TRBV19
CDR3 protein: CASRTRIGHNTEAFF
CDR3 DNA: TGTGCCAGTAGAACTCGAATCGGACATAACACTGAAGCTTTCTTT

clone size: .
D gene: .
J gene: TRBJ2-5
V gene: TRBV13
CDR3 protein: CASSSRTEETQYF
CDR3 DNA: TGTGCCAGCAGCTCCAGGACAGAAGAGACCCAGTACTTC

clone size: .
D gene: .
J gene: TRBJ2-7
V gene: TRBV7-2
CDR3 protein: CASSSPNGHGVYEQYF
CDR3 DNA: TGTGCCAGCAGCTCCCCGAACGGACATGGGGTCTACGAGCAGTACTTC

clone size: .
D gene: .
J gene: TRBJ1-1
V gene: TRBV28
CDR3 protein: CASREGNTEAFF
CDR3 DNA: TGTGCCAGCAGGGAGGGGAACACTGAAGCTTTCTTT

clone size: .
D gene: TRBD1
J gene: TRBJ1-3
V gene: TRBV28
CDR3 protein: CASIGQGTGNTIYF
CDR3 DNA: TGTGCCAGCATCGGACAGGGAACTGGAAACACCATATATTTT

clone size: .
D gene: TRBD1
J gene: TRBJ2-3
V gene: TRBV5-1
CDR3 protein: CASSQGRTGGTDTQYF
CDR3 DNA: TGCGCCAGCAGCCAAGGACGGACAGGGGGCACAGATACGCAGTATTTT

clone size: .
D gene: .
J gene: TRBJ2-1
V gene: TRBV27
CDR3 protein: CASSLGGRTYNEQFF
CDR3 DNA: TGTGCCAGCAGTTTAGGAGGAAGGACCTACAATGAGCAGTTCTTC

clone size: .
D gene: .
J gene: TRBJ2-3
V gene: TRBV28
CDR3 protein: CASTRRGLGTDTQYF
CDR3 DNA: TGTGCCAGCACCCGGAGGGGGCTGGGCACAGATACGCAGTATTTT

clone size: .
D gene: .
J gene: TRBJ2-1
V gene: TRBV7-8
CDR3 protein: CASSFDGLSYNEQFF
CDR3 DNA: TGTGCCAGCAGCTTTGACGGGTTATCCTACAATGAGCAGTTCTTC

clone size: .
D gene: TRBD2
J gene: TRBJ2-3
V gene: TRBV7-9
CDR3 protein: CASNDGGSTDTQYF
CDR3 DNA: TGTGCCAGCAACGACGGGGGGAGCACAGATACGCAGTATTTT

clone size: .
D gene: TRBD1
J gene: TRBJ1-1
V gene: TRBV2
CDR3 protein: CASSPDRGRDITEAFF
CDR3 DNA: TGTGCCAGCAGTCCGGACAGGGGGCGAGACATAACTGAAGCTTTCTTT

clone size: .
D gene: TRBD2
J gene: TRBJ2-1
V gene: TRBV7-9
CDR3 protein: CASSLGGSGINEQFF
CDR3 DNA: TGTGCCAGCAGCTTAGGTGGTAGCGGGATTAATGAGCAGTTCTTC

clone size: .
D gene: .
J gene: TRBJ1-2
V gene: TRBV19
CDR3 protein: CASSMGQGIYGYTF
CDR3 DNA: TGTGCCAGTAGTATGGGGCAGGGGATATATGGCTACACCTTC

clone size: few
D gene: .
J gene: TRBJ1-5
V gene: TRBV18
CDR3 protein: CASSPTGYFQPQHF
CDR3 DNA: TGTGCCAGCTCACCGACAGGATATTTCCAGCCCCAGCATTTT

clone size: .
D gene: TRBD1
J gene: TRBJ2-7
V gene: TRBV28
CDR3 protein: CASRPTGASSYEQYF
CDR3 DNA: TGTGCCAGCAGACCGACAGGGGCGAGCTCCTACGAGCAGTACTTC

clone size: .
D gene: .
J gene: TRBJ1-5
V gene: TRBV28
CDR3 protein: CASSFGQRYNQPQHF
CDR3 DNA: TGTGCCAGCAGTTTCGGACAAAGGTACAATCAGCCCCAGCATTTT

clone size: .
D gene: TRBD2
J gene: TRBJ2-1
V gene: TRBV5-4
CDR3 protein: CASSLGLAENYNEQFF
CDR3 DNA: TGTGCCAGCAGCTTGGGGCTAGCGGAAAACTACAATGAGCAGTTCTTC

clone size: .
D gene: .
J gene: TRBJ1-4
V gene: TRBV5-1
CDR3 protein: CASSSGTPATNEKLFF
CDR3 DNA: TGCGCCAGCAGCTCGGGGACACCCGCAACTAATGAAAAACTGTTTTTT

clone size: once
D gene: TRBD1
J gene: TRBJ2-5
V gene: TRBV15
CDR3 protein: CATSLHRGWGQETQYF
CDR3 DNA: TGTGCCACCAGCTTGCACAGGGGGTGGGGCCAAGAGACCCAGTACTTC